What follows are 32 T cell receptor beta chains derived from one specimen sequenced in a study of OX40 agonist ivuxolimab in advanced cancers. TCRdb's table, derived via immunoSEQ multiplex PCR, lists solely in-frame clones and lacks some. This sample has some 60,000 clones; 86% occur once, and the top ten carry 3.9%. This material consisted of CD4+ or CD8+ T cells sorted from blood, taken in a trial of the OX40 agonist ivuxolimab. These receptors originate from an adult with an advanced solid tumor such as melanoma, head and neck, liver or kidney cancer.

The genes are TRBV5-4 and TRBJ2-1; unclear D gene. The V gene lost 0 bases and the J gene lost 9 bases, with 10 bases spanning the gap. The CDR3 has 13 amino acids. Germline CDR1 is SGHNT and CDR2 is YYREEE (reference sequence). The CDR3 bases are TGTGCCAGCAGCTTGGGTGAGTCGGGTGAGCAGTTCTTC. Amino acids: CASSLGESGEQFF.

The CDR3 coding sequence is TGTGCCAGCAGCCCGGGGGGGACGGAGAATGAAAAACTGTTTTTT. As protein: CASSPGGTENEKLFF. This chain connects TRBV11-2 to TRBJ1-4, with TRBD1 as a possible D gene (5 bases). The CDR3 is 15 residues long. Germline V gene data show CDR1 as SGHAT and CDR2 as FQNNGV. V was cut by 5 bases and J by 5 bases, with 15 bases left in between.

The chain uses TRBV2 and TRBJ2-1; perhaps TRBD1 as D (5 bases). Germline lookup yields CDR1 SNHLY and CDR2 FYNNEI. Trimming pared 4 bases from V and 4 bases from J, leaving 11 bases between. CDR3 size: 14 residues. The CDR3 sequence is CASSVKRQYNEQFF. In DNA form, the CDR3 reads TGTGCCAGCAGTGTGAAGCGACAGTACAATGAGCAGTTCTTC.

This chain connects TRBV19 to TRBJ1-2; D might be TRBD1 (5 bases). The CDR3 has 14 residues. Trimming cost V 6 bases and J 5 bases, with 16 bases left between them. Per the germline V gene, CDR1 is LNHDA and CDR2 is SQIVND (reference sequence). DNA for the CDR3: TGTGCCAGTAGGTCTGAAGGGGTCCAATATGGCTACACCTTC. The encoded protein is CASRSEGVQYGYTF.

V is TRBV29-1 and J is TRBJ2-1; a possible D gene is TRBD2 (5 bases). CDR3 length: 13 residues. The V end lost 2 bases, the J end lost 6 bases, and 11 bases lay between the germline ends. CDR1 is SQVTM and CDR2 is ANQGSEA in the germline V gene. DNA of the CDR3: TGCAGCGTTGAAAGCCTGGGAGCCAATGAGCAGTTCTTC. Amino acid sequence: CSVESLGANEQFF.

The J gene is TRBJ1-1, the V gene TRBV15, with unresolved D. The germline gives CDR1 LNHNV, CDR2 YYDKDF (reference sequence). The ends were cut back, 0 bases at V and 4 bases at J, with 6 bases in the middle. The CDR3 is 13 amino acids. The CDR3 DNA reads as TGTGCCACCAGCAGAGATTGGGTCACTGAAGCTTTCTTT. Its translation is CATSRDWVTEAFF.

This clone was counted between two and nine times. This chain joins TRBV5-4 and TRBJ2-5; D assignment may be TRBD1 or TRBD2 (5 bases each). From germline, CDR1 is SGHNT and CDR2 YYREEE (reference sequence). V lost 3 bases to trimming and J lost 7 bases, with 10 bases between them. This CDR3 comprises 12 residues. CDR3 region: CASSWDVGTQYF. In nucleotides, the CDR3 is TGTGCCAGCAGCTGGGACGTGGGGACCCAGTACTTC.

The chain carries TRBV6-4 and TRBJ1-2; TRBD1 is a possible D gene (5 bases). V was clipped by 5 bases and J by 0 bases, with 13 bases between them. Germline CDR1 is MRHNA and CDR2 is SNTAGT. The CDR3 covers 15 residues. The CDR3 is CASSLTGATNYGYTF. For the CDR3, the DNA is TGTGCCAGCAGTCTTACAGGCGCTACTAACTATGGCTACACCTTC.

This clone came up once. CDR3 sequence reads: CAGREGLRTDTQYF. The DNA for the CDR3 is TGTGCCGGAAGGGAGGGGTTAAGGACAGATACGCAGTATTTT. The chain has TRBV6-1 and TRBJ2-3; 7 positions agree with TRBD2. The CDR3 covers 14 residues. Germline lookup yields CDR1 MNHNS and CDR2 SASEGT. The V gene end was trimmed by 11 bases and the J gene end by 3 bases; junction bases not matched to a gene: 11.

The chain employs TRBV18 and TRBJ2-7; D is uncertain. Germline CDR1 reads KGHSH; CDR2 reads LQKENI. The CDR3 is 15 residues long. V was pared by 1 base and J by 0 bases, with 10 bases between. CDR3 amino acids: CASSPRWEASYEQYF. The CDR3 DNA sequence: TGTGCCAGCTCACCACGGTGGGAAGCCTCCTACGAGCAGTACTTC.

The rearrangement uses TRBV7-3 and TRBJ1-1, with D perhaps TRBD1 (6 bases). Germline V gene sequence: CDR1 SGHTA, CDR2 FQGTGA. This CDR3 contains 15 residues. Trimming cost V 3 bases and J 6 bases, with 17 bases left between them. The CDR3 protein is CASSFYRARGAEAFF. As DNA, the CDR3 is TGTGCCAGCAGCTTCTACAGGGCTAGGGGAGCTGAAGCTTTCTTT. Drawing the rest from reference TRBV7-3 and TRBJ1-1, the complete variable domain is GAGVSQTPSNKVTEKGKYVELRCDPISGHTALYWYRQSLGQGPEFLIYFQGTGAADDSGLPNDRFFAVRPEGSVSTLKIQRTERGDSAVYLCASSFYRARGAEAFFGQGTRLTVV.

This clone came up a few times. The chain employs TRBV2 and TRBJ2-2, with D unresolved. Germline CDR1 is SNHLY and CDR2 is FYNNEI. The CDR3 is made up of 13 amino acids. The V gene lost 1 base and the J gene lost 6 bases, with 6 bases spanning the gap. The CDR3 is CASSEVAAGELFF. The CDR3 DNA reads TGTGCCAGCAGTGAAGTTGCGGCCGGGGAGCTGTTTTTT.

This rearrangement joins TRBV5-4 to TRBJ1-2; D gene unclear. The ends were cut back, 2 bases at V and 0 bases at J, with 8 bases in the middle. Germline V gene data show CDR1 as SGHNT and CDR2 as YYREEE (reference sequence). This CDR3 is built from 14 residues. This CDR3 reads CASSLGSSNYGYTF. The CDR3 DNA reads as TGTGCCAGCAGCTTAGGCAGTTCTAACTATGGCTACACCTTC. The full variable domain, in which reference TRBV5-4 and TRBJ1-2 provide the parts outside the CDR3, is ETGVTQSPTHLIKTRGQQVTLRCSSQSGHNTVSWYQQALGQGPQFIFQYYREEENGRGNFPPRFSGLQFPNYSSELNVNALELDDSALYLCASSLGSSNYGYTFGSGTRLTVV.

The CDR3 nucleotides read TGTGCCTGGGCCATGACAGCCTACGAGCAGTACTTC. Its protein product is CAWAMTAYEQYF. This chain joins TRBV30 and TRBJ2-7; maybe TRBD1 (5 bases). CDR1 GTSNPN and CDR2 SVGIG come from the germline V gene (reference sequence). This CDR3 comprises 12 residues. Trimming stripped 5 bases from V and 2 bases from J, with 10 bases between. Based on the CDR3 plus reference TRBV30 and TRBJ2-7, the full variable domain is SQTIHQWPATLVQPVGSPLSLECTVEGTSNPNLYWYRQAAGRGLQLLFYSVGIGQISSEVPQNLSASRPQDRQFILSSKKLLLSDSGFYLCAWAMTAYEQYFGPGTRLTVT.

This clone has more than one count but fewer than ten. The V call is TRBV19, the J call TRBJ1-2; D is possibly TRBD1 (6 bases). Germline V CDR1 and CDR2: LNHDA, SQIVND (reference sequence). V lost 9 bases and J lost 7, with 18 bases in between. The CDR3 covers 13 residues. CDR3 protein: CASQRQGTFGYTF. The CDR3 DNA sequence: TGTGCCAGCCAACGGCAGGGGACCTTTGGCTACACCTTC.

CDR3 in DNA: TGCGCCAGCAGCCAGAATACCGGGACTAGCGGCAATGAGCAGTTCTTC. This translates into CASSQNTGTSGNEQFF. The chain is built from TRBV5-1 and TRBJ2-1, with 11 positions matching TRBD2. Germline trimming cut 4 bases from V and 6 bases from J; bases unmatched to any gene: 9. CDR3 length: 16 amino acids. Per germline, CDR1 SGHRS and CDR2 YFSETQ.

V is TRBV6-6 and J is TRBJ1-5, with 9 positions matching TRBD1. V was pared by 7 bases and J by 4 bases, with 5 bases of the junction left unmatched. The CDR3 spans 14 residues. CDR1 is MNHNY, CDR2 SVGAGI, per germline (reference sequence). CDR3 bases: TGTGCCAGCACCCGACAGGGGGGGAATCAGCCCCAGCATTTT. Translated, it gives CASTRQGGNQPQHF.

In nucleotides, the CDR3 is TGTGCCAGCAGCTTGGGTGCGGCGAATTCACCCCTCCACTTT. Protein: CASSLGAANSPLHF. V gene TRBV5-6 combines with J gene TRBJ1-6; D uncertain. Germline values: CDR1 SGHDT, CDR2 YYEEEE. The CDR3 is 14 residues long. Deletions cut 0 bases from V and 7 bases from J, with 8 bases between. Variable domain in full (rest from reference TRBV5-6 and TRBJ1-6): DAGVTQSPTHLIKTRGQQVTLRCSPKSGHDTVSWYQQALGQGPQFIFQYYEEEERQRGNFPDRFSGHQFPNYSSELNVNALLLGDSALYLCASSLGAANSPLHFGNGTRLTVT.

The chain couples TRBV27 to TRBJ1-2, with 7 bases lining up with TRBD1. The length of the CDR3 is 16 residues. Germline lookup yields CDR1 MNHEY and CDR2 SMNVEV (reference sequence). The ends lost 4 bases at V and 6 bases at J; junction bases unmatched: 14. The CDR3 here is CASSSRGGSFWDGYTF. In nucleotides, the CDR3 is TGTGCCAGCAGTTCCAGGGGGGGTAGTTTTTGGGATGGCTACACCTTC.

The chain combines TRBV2 with TRBJ1-5; tentative D call: TRBD1 (6 bases). Germline CDR1 and CDR2: SNHLY and FYNNEI. This CDR3 has 13 amino acids. Trimming stripped 7 bases from V and 6 bases from J, with 13 bases between. In DNA form, the CDR3 reads TGTGCCAGCAAGGGAGGAGGGGGTCAGCCCCAGCATTTT. Encoded protein: CASKGGGGQPQHF.

The chain recombines TRBV27 with TRBJ1-5; 10 nucleotides match TRBD1. CDR3 length: 16 residues. Germline assignment: CDR1 MNHEY and CDR2 SMNVEV (reference sequence). V shed 8 bases, J shed 3 bases, and the junction held 10 bases outside the gene matches. CDR3 protein: CASRRQGAPYNQPQHF. In DNA form, the CDR3 reads TGTGCCAGCCGACGACAGGGGGCTCCATACAATCAGCCCCAGCATTTT.

This clone was detected only once. One end of the junction is discordant with germline, which a read error may explain. The chain combines TRBV7-7 with TRBJ2-1; tentatively, D is TRBD2 (7 bases). Germline CDR1 and CDR2: SSHAT and FNYEAQ (reference sequence). This CDR3 contains 15 residues. CDR3 loop: CASSLGGGASNEQFF. CDR3 nucleotides: TGTGCTAGCAGCTTGGGAGGGGGGGCCTCCAATGAGCAGTTCTTC. Complete variable domain (other parts from reference TRBV7-7 and TRBJ2-1): GAGVSQSPRYKVTKRGQDVTLRCDPISSHATLYWYQQALGQGPEFLTYFNYEAQPDKSGLPSDRFSAERPEGSISTLTIQRTEQRDSAMYRCASSLGGGASNEQFFGPGTRLTVL.

A few counts support this clone. The V gene is TRBV5-1, the J gene TRBJ2-5; D is tentatively TRBD1 or TRBD2 (5 bases each). Germline values: CDR1 SGHRS, CDR2 YFSETQ. The CDR3 covers 15 residues. V shed 1 base and J shed 1 base, with 11 bases lying between them. This chain's CDR3 is CASSLSGRSQETQYF. As DNA, the CDR3 is TGCGCCAGCAGCTTGTCGGGGCGTTCCCAAGAGACCCAGTACTTC. The whole variable domain, remainder taken from reference TRBV5-1 and TRBJ2-5, is KAGVTQTPRYLIKTRGQQVTLSCSPISGHRSVSWYQQTPGQGLQFLFEYFSETQRNKGNFPGRFSGRQFSNSRSEMNVSTLELGDSALYLCASSLSGRSQETQYFGPGTRLLVL.

The chain links TRBV7-6 to TRBJ2-7; 12 nucleotides agree with TRBD2. The CDR3 length is 15 residues. V lost 5 bases to trimming and J lost 6 bases; unmatched junction nucleotides: 8. Germline assignment: CDR1 SGHVS and CDR2 FNYEAQ. The CDR3 region is CASSPRLAGEGEQYF. The DNA of the CDR3 is TGTGCCAGCAGCCCGCGACTAGCGGGGGAGGGCGAGCAGTACTTC.

The chain is built from TRBV11-2 and TRBJ2-3, with D hard to call. Germline CDR1 SGHAT, CDR2 FQNNGV. The CDR3 has 12 amino acids. V shed 6 bases and J shed 0 bases, with 4 bases lying between them. For the CDR3, the DNA is TGTGCCAGCAGGATTAGCACAGATACGCAGTATTTT. It is translated as CASRISTDTQYF.

The chain carries TRBV7-3 and TRBJ1-1, with no clear D. The CDR3 is 15 amino acids. CDR1 and CDR2 (germline): SGHTA, FQGTGA. V lost 5 bases, J lost 2 bases, and 15 bases lay in between. CDR3 nucleotides: TGTGCCAGCAGCCTCCGGATGATAGGAAACACTGAAGCTTTCTTT. This translates into CASSLRMIGNTEAFF.

The V call is TRBV28, the J call TRBJ2-1; possible D gene TRBD2, 5 bases. The germline V gene encodes CDR1 MDHEN and CDR2 SYDVKM. The length of the CDR3 is 17 residues. V was clipped by 6 bases and J by 6 bases, with 24 bases between them. The CDR3 sequence is CASSSLLTHKTINEQFF. As DNA, the CDR3 is TGTGCCAGCAGCTCTCTGTTGACGCACAAGACTATCAATGAGCAGTTCTTC.

The chain employs TRBV5-1 and TRBJ2-3; possibly TRBD1 or TRBD2 for D (5 bases each). The CDR3 runs to 14 residues. Germline CDR1 reads SGHRS; CDR2 reads YFSETQ. V gave up 5 bases and J gave up 0 bases, with 10 bases separating them. The CDR3 nucleotides read TGCGCCAGCAGTCTCGGGACCAGCACAGATACGCAGTATTTT. It yields the protein CASSLGTSTDTQYF.

This sequence joins TRBV9 and TRBJ2-6; 7 bases map to TRBD1. V trimming: 4 bases; J trimming: 11 bases; junction bases outside the gene matches: 6. Germline V gene data show CDR1 as SGDLS and CDR2 as YYNGEE. The CDR3 has 13 residues. The CDR3: CASSLGQVDVLTF. The DNA for the CDR3 is TGTGCCAGCAGCCTCGGACAGGTAGACGTCCTGACTTTC. The full variable domain, in which reference TRBV9 and TRBJ2-6 provide the parts outside the CDR3, is DSGVTQTPKHLITATGQRVTLRCSPRSGDLSVYWYQQSLDQGLQFLIQYYNGEERAKGNILERFSAQQFPDLHSELNLSSLELGDSALYFCASSLGQVDVLTFGAGSRLTVL.

Here the CDR3 reads CASSLEGSHYGYTF. In DNA form, the CDR3 reads TGTGCCAGCAGCTTAGAGGGATCCCACTATGGCTACACCTTC. The V and J genes are TRBV7-8 and TRBJ1-2; D not certain. Trimming shortened V by 1 base and J by 3 bases, and 9 bases separated the two germline ends. The CDR3 contains 14 residues. Germline CDR1 reads SGHVS; CDR2 reads FQNEAQ. The complete variable domain, with remaining parts taken from reference TRBV7-8 and TRBJ1-2, reads GAGVSQSPRYKVAKRGQDVALRCDPISGHVSLFWYQQALGQGPEFLTYFQNEAQLDKSGLPSDRFFAERPEGSVSTLKIQRTQQEDSAVYLCASSLEGSHYGYTFGSGTRLTVV.

As concerns this clone: Other DNA sequences in the sample encode the same CDR3. This chain connects TRBV6-5 to TRBJ1-5; 7 positions agree with TRBD1. Germline lookup yields CDR1 MNHEY and CDR2 SVGAGI. The length of the CDR3 is 13 residues. V dropped 6 bases and J dropped 4; count of bases not matched to a gene: 3. Here the CDR3 DNA reads TGTGCCAGCAGCCTACAGGGGAATCAGCCCCAGCATTTT. This encodes CASSLQGNQPQHF.

To note about this clone: Germline is not matched at one junction end, which may reflect a read error. The J gene is TRBJ2-1, the V gene TRBV7-7; TRBD2 matches at 8 bases. The CDR3 length is 15 residues. CDR1 SSHAT and CDR2 FNYEAQ come from the germline V gene (reference sequence). CDR3 DNA: TGTGCTAGCAGCTTAGTTGCGGGGGGAATCAATGAGCAGTTCTTC. This encodes CASSLVAGGINEQFF.